This entry lists 21 T cell receptor beta chains sequenced from one sample in a study of cytomegalovirus exposure and HLA in healthy donors. 60 Vbeta and 13 Jbeta primers were used in PCR. TCRdb's table, derived via immunoSEQ multiplex PCR, lists solely in-frame clones and lacks some. The sample shows around 45,000 clones, 70% to 80% of them seen only once. Sequenced: PBMCs. The receptors derive from a man aged 25 to 40 in good health and CMV-seronegative.

This chain connects TRBV20-1 to TRBJ1-2; D not resolved. V gave up 3 bases and J gave up 4 bases, with 3 bases separating them. The CDR3 extends over 10 amino acids. CDR1 and CDR2 from the germline V gene are DFQATT and SNEGSKA (reference sequence). This CDR3 reads CSARSYGYTF. DNA of the CDR3: TGCAGTGCTAGGAGCTATGGCTACACCTTC.

The chain joins TRBV11-2 to TRBJ1-1, with no clear D. This CDR3 is 12 amino acids long. V dropped 5 bases and J dropped 1 base, with 5 bases sitting between them. Per the germline V gene, CDR1 is SGHAT and CDR2 is FQNNGV. The DNA for the CDR3 is TGTGCCAGCAGCCCCAAGAACACTGAAGCTTTCTTT. As protein: CASSPKNTEAFF.

The rearrangement uses TRBV20-1 and TRBJ2-1; no definite D call. V lost 6 bases to trimming and J lost 9 bases, with 12 bases between them. CDR3 length equals 11 residues. In germline, CDR1 is DFQATT, CDR2 SNEGSKA (reference sequence). Here the CDR3 reads CSAKGAFEQFF. CDR3 sequence (DNA): TGCAGTGCCAAAGGAGCGTTTGAGCAGTTCTTC.

The chain joins TRBV11-2 to TRBJ2-7; 10 positions match TRBD2. The V segment lost 1 base and the J segment 2 bases; nucleotides outside the gene matches: 2. The germline gives CDR1 SGHAT, CDR2 FQNNGV. The CDR3 consists of 15 residues. The CDR3 nucleotides are TGTGCCAGCAGCTTAGTAGCGGGAGGTACCTACGAGCAGTACTTC. Amino acids: CASSLVAGGTYEQYF.

This clone has only a few counts. The chain is built from TRBV7-2 and TRBJ2-2; 8 nucleotides line up with TRBD2. V lost 5 bases and J lost 6; bases outside the gene matches: 11. The CDR3 has 16 residues. Looked up from germline, CDR1 is SGHTA and CDR2 is FQGNSA. Here the CDR3 reads CASSLRTSRISGELFF. DNA of the CDR3: TGTGCCAGCAGCCTGAGGACTAGCCGAATCTCCGGGGAGCTGTTTTTT.

This clone was detected once. V usage is TRBV6-1 and J usage is TRBJ1-5, with D unresolved. Trimming removed 3 bases at V and 3 bases at J, with 9 bases between. From germline, CDR1 is MNHNS and CDR2 SASEGT. The CDR3 is made up of 14 amino acids. The CDR3 DNA reads TGTGCCAGCAGTGACTTCGGGTACAATCAGCCCCAGCATTTT. This codes for CASSDFGYNQPQHF.

This chain joins TRBV5-4 and TRBJ2-5, with 7 bases matching TRBD1. Per germline, CDR1 SGHNT and CDR2 YYREEE (reference sequence). The CDR3 spans 14 residues. Unmatched junction bases numbered 4, after V lost 4 bases and J lost 1 base. The CDR3 nucleotides are TGTGCCAGCAGCACGGGACAGTCCCAAGAGACCCAGTACTTC. Translated: CASSTGQSQETQYF.

J is TRBJ1-1 and V is TRBV5-1; D not certain. V was trimmed by 2 bases and J by 3 bases, leaving 14 bases between them. The germline CDR1 and CDR2 sequences are SGHRS and YFSETQ. The CDR3 contains 15 residues. The CDR3 DNA follows: TGCGCCAGCAGCTTCGCCGGAGGGTCCGACACTGAAGCTTTCTTT. This gives the protein CASSFAGGSDTEAFF. The whole variable domain, filled in from reference TRBV5-1 and TRBJ1-1, reads KAGVTQTPRYLIKTRGQQVTLSCSPISGHRSVSWYQQTPGQGLQFLFEYFSETQRNKGNFPGRFSGRQFSNSRSEMNVSTLELGDSALYLCASSFAGGSDTEAFFGQGTRLTVV.

The chain couples TRBV14 to TRBJ1-4; 7 bases align to TRBD1. This CDR3 comprises 15 residues. Germline CDR1 and CDR2: SGHDN and FVKESK. With V trimmed by 2 bases and J by 5 bases, 5 bases remained unmatched. The CDR3 nucleotides read TGTGCCAGCAGCCAAATCAGGGGGGCAAATGAAAAACTGTTTTTT. Amino acid sequence: CASSQIRGANEKLFF.

The CDR3 DNA sequence: TGTGCCAGCAGCTCTTGGACAGATTCCTACGAGCAGTACTTC. Protein: CASSSWTDSYEQYF. V usage is TRBV7-9 and J usage is TRBJ2-7; tentatively, D is TRBD1 (6 bases). Germline V lookup: CDR1 SEHNR, CDR2 FQNEAQ (reference sequence). This CDR3 region has 14 residues. The V end was cut by 4 bases, the J end by 1 base, with 11 bases between.

The gene calls are TRBV10-1 and TRBJ2-3; TRBD2 matches 11 bases. This CDR3 has 14 amino acids. Germline V gives CDR1 WNHNN, CDR2 SYGVQD (reference sequence). The junction had 4 bases not matched to a gene; V was cut back by 6 bases and J by 5 bases. The CDR3 region is CASSWLAGGDTQYF. In DNA, the CDR3 is TGCGCCAGCAGCTGGCTAGCGGGAGGAGATACGCAGTATTTT.

The J gene is TRBJ2-7, the V gene TRBV29-1; TRBD1 agrees at 7 bases. Germline CDR1 reads SQVTM; CDR2 reads ANQGSEA. The CDR3 runs to 16 residues. Trimming cost V 3 bases and J 3 bases; bases outside gene matches: 14. The CDR3 DNA sequence: TGCAGCGTTGATTCCGACAGGGCTGTGAGCGGCTACGAGCAGTACTTC. Its translation is CSVDSDRAVSGYEQYF.

V and J are TRBV2 and TRBJ1-3, with D maybe TRBD1 (6 bases). The CDR3 has 12 residues. Germline-derived CDR1 and CDR2 are SNHLY and FYNNEI. V lost 8 bases and J 6 bases, leaving 11 bases between the germline ends. CDR3 sequence (DNA): TGTGCCAGCGGCAGGGGTGAAAACACCATATATTTT. Encoded protein: CASGRGENTIYF.

V gene TRBV4-1 combines with J gene TRBJ2-7, with 11 nucleotides matching TRBD2. V lost 0 bases and J lost 6; bases outside the gene matches: 13. Germline V CDR1 and CDR2: MGHRA, YSYEKL. The CDR3 loop spans 18 amino acids. DNA of the CDR3: TGCGCCAGCAGCCAAGAAGTCCTAGCGGGAGGAATTATGGCCGAGCAGTACTTC. Residues: CASSQEVLAGGIMAEQYF.

In DNA form, the CDR3 reads TGTGCCTGGAGCCAGGGGCGTGAGCAGTTCTTC. Translating it yields CAWSQGREQFF. The chain has TRBV30 and TRBJ2-1, with D possibly TRBD1 on 6 matching bases. Trimming removed 3 bases from V and 9 bases from J, with 9 bases in between. Germline CDR1 reads GTSNPN; CDR2 reads SVGIG (reference sequence). The CDR3 is made up of 11 amino acids.

V is TRBV10-3 and J is TRBJ2-1; TRBD2 aligns across 7 bases. The CDR3 contains 13 residues. V was pared by 6 bases and J by 8 bases, with 7 bases of the junction left unmatched. The germline V gene encodes CDR1 ENHRY and CDR2 SYGVKD. The CDR3 DNA is TGTGCCATCAGGCCCCCCGCGGGGGATGAGCAGTTCTTC. It specifies CAIRPPAGDEQFF.

The chain has TRBV5-1 and TRBJ1-2, with a possible D match to TRBD1 (6 bases). Germline V gives CDR1 SGHRS, CDR2 YFSETQ. Trimming shortened V by 1 base and J by 2 bases, and 12 bases separated the two germline ends. The CDR3 totals 15 residues. CDR3 sequence (DNA): TGCGCCAGCAGCTTGTCTACCGGGACAAACTATGGCTACACCTTC. Amino acids: CASSLSTGTNYGYTF.

In its sample, this clone was seen a few times. The V and J genes are TRBV29-1 and TRBJ2-7; TRBD1 might be the D (6 bases). The CDR3 consists of 12 residues. CDR1 SQVTM and CDR2 ANQGSEA come from the germline V gene. V lost 6 bases, J lost 4 bases, and 13 bases lay in between. For the CDR3, the DNA is TGCAGCGTGGGACATTCCGAGTACGAGCAGTACTTC. It translates to CSVGHSEYEQYF.

The J gene is TRBJ1-5, the V gene TRBV6-5, with unresolved D. Germline assignment: CDR1 MNHEY and CDR2 SVGAGI. Trimming took 6 bases from V and 0 from J, leaving 6 bases between them. The CDR3 covers 13 residues. The CDR3 coding sequence is TGTGCCAGCAGCCCGTCTAGCAATCAGCCCCAGCATTTT. It yields the protein CASSPSSNQPQHF.

This chain uses TRBV5-1 with TRBJ2-1; 10 bases line up with TRBD2. After removal of 5 bases from V and 2 bases from J, the junction contained 1 base not matched to a gene. This CDR3 spans 14 amino acids. The germline gives CDR1 SGHRS, CDR2 YFSETQ. CDR3 sequence (DNA): TGCGCCAGCAGGCTAGCGGGAGCCTACAATGAGCAGTTCTTC. Its protein product is CASRLAGAYNEQFF.

This rearrangement joins TRBV5-6 to TRBJ2-7; 9 bases are shared with TRBD1. V dropped 3 bases and J dropped 2; count of bases not matched to a gene: 15. CDR3 length equals 18 residues. Germline V gene data show CDR1 as SGHDT and CDR2 as YYEEEE. As DNA, the CDR3 is TGTGCCAGCAGCTGGACAGGGGACGGGGGTAAGGGGGCCTACGAGCAGTACTTC. This encodes CASSWTGDGGKGAYEQYF.